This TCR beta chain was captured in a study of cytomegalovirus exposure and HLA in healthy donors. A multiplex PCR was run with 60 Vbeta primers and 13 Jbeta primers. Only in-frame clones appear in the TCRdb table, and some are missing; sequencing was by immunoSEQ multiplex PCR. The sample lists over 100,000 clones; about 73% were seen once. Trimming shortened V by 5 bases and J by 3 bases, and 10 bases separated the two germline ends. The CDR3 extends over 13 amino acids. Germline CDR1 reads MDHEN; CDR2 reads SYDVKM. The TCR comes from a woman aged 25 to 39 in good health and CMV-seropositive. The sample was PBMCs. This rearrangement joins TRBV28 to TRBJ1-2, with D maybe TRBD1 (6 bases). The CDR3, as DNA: TGTGCCAGCAGTGAACAGGGTGACTATGGCTACACCTTC. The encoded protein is CASSEQGDYGYTF.